The clone carrying this TCR beta chain was picked up many times. This entry comes from a study of OX40 agonist ivuxolimab in advanced cancers. Generated by immunoSEQ multiplex PCR, the TCRdb table keeps only in-frame clones and is missing some. In the table there are about 51,000 clones, 80% to 85% of which are singletons. The receptor comes from an adult with an advanced solid tumor such as melanoma, head and neck, liver or kidney cancer. Sequencing was performed on CD4+ or CD8+ T cells sorted from blood, taken in a trial of the OX40 agonist ivuxolimab.

The CDR3 DNA reads as TGTGCCAGCAGCTCCCCGGGGGCAGGGCCGAATTCACCCCTCCACTTT. Translation gives CASSSPGAGPNSPLHF. This chain joins TRBV7-6 and TRBJ1-6; tentatively, D is TRBD1 (6 bases). Germline V CDR1 and CDR2: SGHVS, FNYEAQ. The CDR3 is 16 residues long. Trimming took 4 bases from V and 7 from J, leaving 17 bases between them.